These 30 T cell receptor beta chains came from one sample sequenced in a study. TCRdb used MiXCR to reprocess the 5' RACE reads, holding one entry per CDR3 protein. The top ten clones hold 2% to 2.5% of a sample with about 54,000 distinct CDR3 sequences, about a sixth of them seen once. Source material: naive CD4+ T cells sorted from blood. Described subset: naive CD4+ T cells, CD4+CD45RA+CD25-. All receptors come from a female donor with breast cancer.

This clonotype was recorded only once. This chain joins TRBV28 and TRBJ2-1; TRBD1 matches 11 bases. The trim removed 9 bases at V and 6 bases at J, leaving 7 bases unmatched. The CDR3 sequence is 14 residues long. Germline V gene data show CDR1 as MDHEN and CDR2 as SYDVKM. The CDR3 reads CASRDRGACNEQFF. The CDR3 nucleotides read TGTGCCAGTAGGGACAGGGGGGCATGCAATGAGCAGTTCTTC.

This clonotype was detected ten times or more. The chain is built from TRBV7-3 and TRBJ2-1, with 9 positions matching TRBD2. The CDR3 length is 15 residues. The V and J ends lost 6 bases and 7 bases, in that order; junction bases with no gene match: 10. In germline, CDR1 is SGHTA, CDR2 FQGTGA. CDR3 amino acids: CASRSGGRAGNEQFF. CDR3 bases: TGTGCCAGCAGGTCAGGCGGGAGGGCCGGGAATGAGCAGTTCTTC.

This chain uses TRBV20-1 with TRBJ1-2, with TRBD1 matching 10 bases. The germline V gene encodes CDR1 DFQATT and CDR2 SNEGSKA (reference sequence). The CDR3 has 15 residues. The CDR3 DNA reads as TGCGCAACCACGGGGACAGGGGTAGAGCACCATGGCTACACCTTC. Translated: CATTGTGVEHHGYTF.

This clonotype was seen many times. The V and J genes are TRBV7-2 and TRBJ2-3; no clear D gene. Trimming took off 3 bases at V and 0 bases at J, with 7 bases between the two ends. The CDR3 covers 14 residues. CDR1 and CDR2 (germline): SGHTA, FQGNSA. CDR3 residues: CASSFYISTDTQYF. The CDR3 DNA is TGTGCCAGCAGCTTTTATATTAGCACAGATACGCAGTATTTT.

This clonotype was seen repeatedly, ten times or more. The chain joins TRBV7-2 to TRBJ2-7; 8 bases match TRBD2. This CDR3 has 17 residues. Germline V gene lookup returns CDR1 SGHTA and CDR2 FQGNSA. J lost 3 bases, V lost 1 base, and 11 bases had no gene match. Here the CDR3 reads CASSLGGTRRLYYEQYF. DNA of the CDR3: TGTGCCAGCAGCTTAGGGGGGACTAGAAGGTTATACTACGAGCAGTACTTC.

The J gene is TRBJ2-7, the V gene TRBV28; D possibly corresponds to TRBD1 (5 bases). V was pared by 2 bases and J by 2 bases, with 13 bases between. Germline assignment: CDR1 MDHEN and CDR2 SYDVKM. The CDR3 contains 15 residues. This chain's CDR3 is CASSLGRDPPYEQYF. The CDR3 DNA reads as TGTGCCAGCAGTTTAGGCAGGGATCCCCCCTACGAGCAGTACTTC. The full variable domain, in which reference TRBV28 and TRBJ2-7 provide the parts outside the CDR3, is DVKVTQSSRYLVKRTGEKVFLECVQDMDHENMFWYRQDPGLGLRLIYFSYDVKMKEKGDIPEGYSVSREKKERFSLILESASTNQTSMYLCASSLGRDPPYEQYFGPGTRLTVT.

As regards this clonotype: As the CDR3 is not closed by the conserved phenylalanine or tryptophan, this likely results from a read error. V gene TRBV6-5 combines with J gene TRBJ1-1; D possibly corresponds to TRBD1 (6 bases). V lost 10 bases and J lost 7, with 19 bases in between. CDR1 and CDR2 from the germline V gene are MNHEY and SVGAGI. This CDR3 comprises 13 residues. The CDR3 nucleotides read TGTGCCACCAGGGGAGGACAGCCTGGTGAAGCTTTCTCT. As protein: CATRGGQPGEAFS.

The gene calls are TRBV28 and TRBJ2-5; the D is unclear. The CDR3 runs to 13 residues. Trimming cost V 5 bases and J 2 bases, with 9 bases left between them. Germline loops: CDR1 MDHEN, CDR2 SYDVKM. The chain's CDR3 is CASSRVGQETQYF. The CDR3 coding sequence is TGTGCCAGCAGTCGTGTGGGTCAAGAGACCCAGTACTTC.

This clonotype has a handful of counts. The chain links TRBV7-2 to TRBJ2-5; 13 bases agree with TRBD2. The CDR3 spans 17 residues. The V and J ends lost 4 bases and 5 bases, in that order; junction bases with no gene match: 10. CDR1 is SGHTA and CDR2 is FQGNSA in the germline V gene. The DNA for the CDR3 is TGTGCCAGCAGCTACGGACTAGCGGGAGTGACGGGGGAGACCCAGTACTTC. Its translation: CASSYGLAGVTGETQYF. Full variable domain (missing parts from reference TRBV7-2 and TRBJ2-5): GAGVSQSPSNKVTEKGKDVELRCDPISGHTALYWYRQSLGQGLEFLIYFQGNSAPDKSGLPSDRFSAERTGGSVSTLTIQRTQQEDSAVYLCASSYGLAGVTGETQYFGPGTRLLVL.

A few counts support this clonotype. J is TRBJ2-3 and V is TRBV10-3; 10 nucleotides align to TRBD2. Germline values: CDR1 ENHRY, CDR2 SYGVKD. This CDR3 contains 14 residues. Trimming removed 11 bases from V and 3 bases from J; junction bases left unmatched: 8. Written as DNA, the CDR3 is TGTGCCGCCCGGGGTAGCGGGAGGACAGATACGCAGTATTTT. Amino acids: CAARGSGRTDTQYF.

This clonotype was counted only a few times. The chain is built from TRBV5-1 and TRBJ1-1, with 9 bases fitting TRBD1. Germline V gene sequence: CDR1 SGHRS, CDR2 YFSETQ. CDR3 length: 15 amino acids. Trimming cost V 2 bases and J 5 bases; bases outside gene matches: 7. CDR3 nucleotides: TGCGCCAGCAGCTTACTAACCGACAGGGGGACTGAAGCTTTCTTT. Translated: CASSLLTDRGTEAFF. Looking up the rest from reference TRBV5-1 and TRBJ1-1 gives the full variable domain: KAGVTQTPRYLIKTRGQQVTLSCSPISGHRSVSWYQQTPGQGLQFLFEYFSETQRNKGNFPGRFSGRQFSNSRSEMNVSTLELGDSALYLCASSLLTDRGTEAFFGQGTRLTVV.

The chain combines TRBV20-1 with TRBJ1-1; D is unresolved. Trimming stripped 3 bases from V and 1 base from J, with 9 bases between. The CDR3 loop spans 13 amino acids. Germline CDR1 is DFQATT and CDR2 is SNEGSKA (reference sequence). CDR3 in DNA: TGCAGTGCTAGGACGGCAGCGAACACTGAAGCTTTCTTT. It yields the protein CSARTAANTEAFF.

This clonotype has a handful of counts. The CDR3 DNA sequence: TGTGCCACCAGTTTCGGACTAGAAGCAGATACGCAGTATTTT. It yields the protein CATSFGLEADTQYF. This chain connects TRBV24-1 to TRBJ2-3, with 7 positions matching TRBD2. This CDR3 comprises 14 residues. Germline V CDR1 and CDR2: KGHDR, SFDVKD. V was pared by 6 bases and J by 4 bases, with 6 bases of the junction left unmatched.

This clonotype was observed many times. The CDR3 sequence: CASSLEGKTNYGYTF. Here the CDR3 DNA reads TGCGCCAGCAGCTTGGAAGGAAAGACTAACTATGGCTACACCTTC. The rearrangement uses TRBV5-1 and TRBJ1-2, with D hard to call. Germline V gene data show CDR1 as SGHRS and CDR2 as YFSETQ. There are 15 residues in the CDR3. The V end lost 0 bases, the J end lost 0 bases, and 9 bases lay between the germline ends. The full variable domain, in which reference TRBV5-1 and TRBJ1-2 provide the parts outside the CDR3, is KAGVTQTPRYLIKTRGQQVTLSCSPISGHRSVSWYQQTPGQGLQFLFEYFSETQRNKGNFPGRFSGRQFSNSRSEMNVSTLELGDSALYLCASSLEGKTNYGYTFGSGTRLTVV.

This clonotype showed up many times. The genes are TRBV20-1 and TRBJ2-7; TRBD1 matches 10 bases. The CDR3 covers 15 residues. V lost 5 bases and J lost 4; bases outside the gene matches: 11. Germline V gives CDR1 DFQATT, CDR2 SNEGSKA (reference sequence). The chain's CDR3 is CSAPDPRTGGYEQYF. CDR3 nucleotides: TGCAGTGCTCCTGACCCCCGGACAGGGGGTTACGAGCAGTACTTC.

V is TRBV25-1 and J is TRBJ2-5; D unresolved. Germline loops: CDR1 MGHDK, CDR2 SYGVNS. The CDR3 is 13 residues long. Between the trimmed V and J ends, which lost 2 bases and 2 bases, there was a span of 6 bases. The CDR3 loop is CASSERRQETQYF. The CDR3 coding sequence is TGTGCCAGCAGTGAACGTAGGCAAGAGACCCAGTACTTC.

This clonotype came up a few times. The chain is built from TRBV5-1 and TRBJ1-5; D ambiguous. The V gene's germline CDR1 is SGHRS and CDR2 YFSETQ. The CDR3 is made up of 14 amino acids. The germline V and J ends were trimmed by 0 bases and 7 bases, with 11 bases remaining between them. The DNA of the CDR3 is TGCGCCAGCAGCTTGGAGGGTTTCGGACAGCCCCAGCATTTT. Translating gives CASSLEGFGQPQHF.

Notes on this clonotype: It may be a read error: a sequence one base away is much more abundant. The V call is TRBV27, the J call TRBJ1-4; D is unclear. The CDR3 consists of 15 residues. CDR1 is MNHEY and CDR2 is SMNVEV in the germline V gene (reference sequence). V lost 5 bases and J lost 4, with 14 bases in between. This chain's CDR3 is CASSTYSNLNEKLFF. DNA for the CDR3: TGTGCCAGCAGTACTTACTCGAACCTTAATGAAAAACTGTTTTTT.

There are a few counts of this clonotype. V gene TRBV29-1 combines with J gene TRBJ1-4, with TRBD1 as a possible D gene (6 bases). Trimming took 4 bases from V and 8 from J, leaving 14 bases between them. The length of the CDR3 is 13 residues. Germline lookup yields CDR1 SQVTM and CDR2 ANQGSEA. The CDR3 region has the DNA TGCAGCGTTGGGACAGCCCGGCGCGAAAAACTGTTTTTT. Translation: CSVGTARREKLFF.

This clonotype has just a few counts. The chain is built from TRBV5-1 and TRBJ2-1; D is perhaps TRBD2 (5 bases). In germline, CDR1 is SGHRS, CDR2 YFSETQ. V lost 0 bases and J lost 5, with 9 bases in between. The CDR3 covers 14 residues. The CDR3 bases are TGCGCCAGCAGCTTGGATAGCGAGAACAATGAGCAGTTCTTC. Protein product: CASSLDSENNEQFF.

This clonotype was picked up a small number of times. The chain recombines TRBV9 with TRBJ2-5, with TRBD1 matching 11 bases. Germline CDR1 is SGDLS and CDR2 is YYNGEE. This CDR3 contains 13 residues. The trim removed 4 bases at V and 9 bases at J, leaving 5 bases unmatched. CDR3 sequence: CASSRDRGDSQYF. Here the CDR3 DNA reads TGTGCCAGCAGCAGGGACAGGGGGGATTCCCAGTACTTC.

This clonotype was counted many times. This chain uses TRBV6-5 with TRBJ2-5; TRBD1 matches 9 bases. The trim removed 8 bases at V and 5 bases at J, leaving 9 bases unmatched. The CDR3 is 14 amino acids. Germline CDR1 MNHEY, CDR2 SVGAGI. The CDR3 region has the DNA TGTGCCAGCGGCGGGACAGGGAATGTTGAGACCCAGTACTTC. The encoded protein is CASGGTGNVETQYF.

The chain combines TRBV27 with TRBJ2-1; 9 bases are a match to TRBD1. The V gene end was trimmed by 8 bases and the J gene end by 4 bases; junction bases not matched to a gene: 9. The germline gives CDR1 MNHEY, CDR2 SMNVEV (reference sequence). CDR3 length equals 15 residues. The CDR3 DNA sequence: TGTGCCAGCGTAAGCCGGGACAGGGCTTACAATGAGCAGTTCTTC. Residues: CASVSRDRAYNEQFF.

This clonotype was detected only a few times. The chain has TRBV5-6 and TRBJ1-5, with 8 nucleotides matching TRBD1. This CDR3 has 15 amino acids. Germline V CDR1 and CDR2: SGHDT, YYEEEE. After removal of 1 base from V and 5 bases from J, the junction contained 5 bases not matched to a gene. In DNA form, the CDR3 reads TGTGCCAGCAGCTTGTTCGGACAGGGCGATCAGCCCCAGCATTTT. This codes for CASSLFGQGDQPQHF. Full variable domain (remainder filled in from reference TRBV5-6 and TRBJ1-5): DAGVTQSPTHLIKTRGQQVTLRCSPKSGHDTVSWYQQALGQGPQFIFQYYEEEERQRGNFPDRFSGHQFPNYSSELNVNALLLGDSALYLCASSLFGQGDQPQHFGDGTRLSIL.

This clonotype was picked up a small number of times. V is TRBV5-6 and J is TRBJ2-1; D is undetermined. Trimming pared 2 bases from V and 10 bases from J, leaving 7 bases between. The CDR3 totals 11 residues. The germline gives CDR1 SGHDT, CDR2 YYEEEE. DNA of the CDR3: TGTGCCAGCAGCTTCACGACAGAGCAGTTCTTC. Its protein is CASSFTTEQFF.

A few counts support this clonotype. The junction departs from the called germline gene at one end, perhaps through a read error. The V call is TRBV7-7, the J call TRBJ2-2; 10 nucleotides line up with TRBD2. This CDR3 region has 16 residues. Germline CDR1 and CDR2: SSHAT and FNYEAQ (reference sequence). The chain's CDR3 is CASSPLAGANTGELFF. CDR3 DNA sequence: TGTGCTAGCAGCCCGCTAGCGGGAGCGAACACCGGGGAGCTGTTTTTT.

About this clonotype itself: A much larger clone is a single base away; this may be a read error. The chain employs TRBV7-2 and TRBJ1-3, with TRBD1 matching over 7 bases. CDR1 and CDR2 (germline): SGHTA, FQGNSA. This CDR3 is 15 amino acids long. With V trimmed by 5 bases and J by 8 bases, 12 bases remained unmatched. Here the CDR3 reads CASSGTGAPGDTIYF. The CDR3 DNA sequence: TGTGCCAGCAGCGGCACAGGGGCTCCGGGAGACACCATATATTTT. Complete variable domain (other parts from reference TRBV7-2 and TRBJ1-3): GAGVSQSPSNKVTEKGKDVELRCDPISGHTALYWYRQSLGQGLEFLIYFQGNSAPDKSGLPSDRFSAERTGGSVSTLTIQRTQQEDSAVYLCASSGTGAPGDTIYFGEGSWLTVV.

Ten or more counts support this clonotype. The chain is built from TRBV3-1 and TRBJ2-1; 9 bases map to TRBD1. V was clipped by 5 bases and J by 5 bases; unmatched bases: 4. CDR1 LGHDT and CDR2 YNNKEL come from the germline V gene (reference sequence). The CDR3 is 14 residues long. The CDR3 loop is CASSNRDRDNEQFF. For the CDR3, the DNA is TGTGCCAGCAGCAACCGGGACAGGGACAATGAGCAGTTCTTC.

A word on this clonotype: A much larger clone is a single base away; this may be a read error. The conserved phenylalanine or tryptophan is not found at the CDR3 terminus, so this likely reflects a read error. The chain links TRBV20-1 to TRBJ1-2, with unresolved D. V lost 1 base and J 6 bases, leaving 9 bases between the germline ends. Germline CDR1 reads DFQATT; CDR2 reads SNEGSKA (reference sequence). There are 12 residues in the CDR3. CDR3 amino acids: CSARGPVDGYTC. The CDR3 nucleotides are TGCAGTGCTAGAGGCCCGGTTGATGGCTACACCTGC.

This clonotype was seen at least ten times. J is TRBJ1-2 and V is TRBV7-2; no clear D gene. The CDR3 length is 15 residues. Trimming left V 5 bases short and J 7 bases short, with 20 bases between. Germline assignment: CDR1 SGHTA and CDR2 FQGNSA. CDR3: CASSRQARQSPGYTF. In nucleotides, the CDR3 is TGTGCCAGCAGCCGCCAGGCTCGACAATCCCCTGGCTACACCTTC.